These 28 T cell receptor beta chains were sequenced from one sample in a study of blood T cells in healthy people across ages. Primers used in a second PCR of about 6 to 11 cycles were a sample-barcoded 5' primer and a J-beta primer mix. Each CDR3 protein gets one entry after TCRdb re-called the 5' RACE reads with MiXCR. The sample lists about 800,000 distinct CDR3 sequences; 20% to 30% were seen once. The sample was also linked to a second study, of T cells of mothers and their children.

Specimen: blood. The receptors here all came from a boy aged 5-17 years in good health.

The chain recombines TRBV20-1 with TRBJ2-3; no clear D gene. The CDR3 consists of 15 residues. Germline V gives CDR1 DFQATT, CDR2 SNEGSKA (reference sequence). V was trimmed by 3 bases and J by 0 bases, leaving 13 bases between them. The CDR3, as DNA: TGCAGTGCTAGTTATTACACTACTAGCACAGATACGCAGTATTTT. It is translated as CSASYYTTSTDTQYF.

The gene calls are TRBV15 and TRBJ2-5; D is ambiguous. CDR3 size: 15 residues. V shed 0 bases and J shed 2 bases, with 10 bases lying between them. Germline V CDR1 and CDR2: LNHNV, YYDKDF (reference sequence). CDR3 sequence (DNA): TGTGCCACCAGCAGAGATTACAGTTTACAAGAGACCCAGTACTTC. Its protein product is CATSRDYSLQETQYF.

The chain has TRBV7-2 and TRBJ1-5; D unclear. Trimming removed 2 bases from V and 5 bases from J, with 13 bases in between. This CDR3 has 15 amino acids. The germline V gene has CDR1 SGHTA and CDR2 FQGNSA. The CDR3 region has the DNA TGTGCCAGCAGCTTAACCAGGAGCGTGTATCAGCCCCAGCATTTT. The encoded protein is CASSLTRSVYQPQHF.

The chain links TRBV6-5 to TRBJ2-2; 11 bases match TRBD1. Germline CDR1 MNHEY, CDR2 SVGAGI. Unmatched junction bases numbered 8, after V lost 4 bases and J lost 7 bases. This CDR3 region has 16 residues. DNA for the CDR3: TGTGCCAGCAGTTTCTACGGACAGGGGGCGCACGGGGAGCTGTTTTTT. It specifies CASSFYGQGAHGELFF.

The V gene is TRBV11-2, the J gene TRBJ1-5, with D perhaps TRBD1 (6 bases). The CDR3 length is 15 residues. V lost 5 bases to trimming and J lost 3 bases, with 14 bases between them. Germline V lookup: CDR1 SGHAT, CDR2 FQNNGV. CDR3 DNA: TGTGCCAGCAGCCTACAGGGAGGGGACAATCAGCCCCAGCATTTT. Its translation is CASSLQGGDNQPQHF.

In its sample, this clonotype was seen a few times. V usage is TRBV28 and J usage is TRBJ2-1; D is uncertain. The DNA matches TRBJ2-5 better at its end, which makes the J call doubtful. CDR1 and CDR2 from the germline V gene are MDHEN and SYDVKM. The CDR3 runs to 12 residues. CDR3 amino acids: CASSRIDETQYF. The CDR3 region has the DNA TGTGCCAGCAGTCGAATCGACGAGACCCAGTACTTC.

In its sample, this clonotype was seen once. One junction end does not reproduce the germline sequence, and a read error may be involved. This sequence joins TRBV6-6 and TRBJ2-7; no clear D gene. This CDR3 has 14 amino acids. CDR1 and CDR2 from the germline V gene are MNHNY and SVGAGI (reference sequence). The CDR3 spells CTSRNKEIRYEQYF. The CDR3 bases are TGTACCAGCAGAAACAAGGAGATCCGGTACGAGCAGTACTTC.

This rearrangement joins TRBV2 to TRBJ2-2, with D possibly being TRBD1 or TRBD2 (5 bases each). CDR1 and CDR2 (germline): SNHLY, FYNNEI. Between the trimmed V and J ends, which lost 5 bases and 7 bases, there was a span of 11 bases. The CDR3 is 13 residues long. In DNA, the CDR3 is TGTGCCAGCAGTATATGGGGGATCGGGGAGCTGTTTTTT. It translates to CASSIWGIGELFF.

V and J are TRBV28 and TRBJ2-5; 9 bases map to TRBD2. The end of the DNA fits TRBJ2-7 better, so the J call may be wrong. Per germline, CDR1 MDHEN and CDR2 SYDVKM. There are 14 residues in the CDR3. Written as DNA, the CDR3 is TGTGCCAGCAGGGCTAGCGGGACGCTGTACGAGCAGTACTTC. Protein product: CASRASGTLYEQYF.

The J gene is TRBJ1-5, the V gene TRBV27, with 8 bases identical to TRBD1. This CDR3 region has 15 residues. Unmatched junction bases numbered 5, after V lost 4 bases and J lost 3 bases. Germline V gene sequence: CDR1 MNHEY, CDR2 SMNVEV (reference sequence). The CDR3 DNA reads TGTGCCAGCAGTTGGACAGGGCAGGCCAATCAGCCCCAGCATTTT. Amino acids: CASSWTGQANQPQHF.

This clonotype appeared a few times. The DNA of the CDR3 is TGCGCCAGCAGCCAAGTTGCGAGCTCCTACAATGAGCAGTTCTTC. This codes for CASSQVASSYNEQFF. The V gene is TRBV4-3, the J gene TRBJ2-1, with D unclear. The CDR3 extends over 15 amino acids. Germline V gives CDR1 LGHNA, CDR2 YSLEER. Trimming cost V 1 base and J 0 bases, with 7 bases left between them.

This clonotype was picked up a small number of times. The V and J genes are TRBV29-1 and TRBJ2-1, with TRBD2 as a possible D gene (6 bases). This CDR3 has 16 residues. The V gene's germline CDR1 is SQVTM and CDR2 ANQGSEA. V was clipped by 5 bases and J by 0 bases, with 17 bases between them. The CDR3 coding sequence is TGCAGCGTTCCCGGGGGAGGACCGAGCTCCTACAATGAGCAGTTCTTC. This sequence encodes CSVPGGGPSSYNEQFF.

In its sample, this clonotype was seen a few times. The chain employs TRBV7-2 and TRBJ2-7, with unresolved D. The length of the CDR3 is 14 residues. The germline gives CDR1 SGHTA, CDR2 FQGNSA. The V end lost 2 bases, the J end lost 2 bases, and 10 bases lay between the germline ends. Here the CDR3 DNA reads TGTGCCAGCAGCTTACAGCCGCCGCCCTACGAGCAGTACTTC. Its translation is CASSLQPPPYEQYF.

The V and J genes are TRBV7-9 and TRBJ1-1, with a possible D match to TRBD1 (5 bases). The CDR3 is made up of 14 amino acids. Germline CDR1 reads SEHNR; CDR2 reads FQNEAQ (reference sequence). Deletions cut 4 bases from V and 1 base from J, with 10 bases between. The CDR3 DNA reads TGTGCCAGCAGCTACGAAGGGGCGAACACTGAAGCTTTCTTT. Translating it yields CASSYEGANTEAFF.

This clonotype was counted once. The rearrangement uses TRBV29-1 and TRBJ2-1; 8 bases line up with TRBD1. Germline CDR1 and CDR2: SQVTM and ANQGSEA. J lost 4 bases, V lost 5 bases, and 7 bases had no gene match. CDR3 length: 14 residues. The CDR3 DNA sequence: TGCAGCGTTATCACAGGGGGGAGATACAATGAGCAGTTCTTC. It is translated as CSVITGGRYNEQFF.

This clonotype was seen repeatedly, ten times or more. This sequence joins TRBV29-1 and TRBJ2-7, with D possibly being TRBD1 or TRBD2 (5 bases each). The CDR3 loop spans 12 amino acids. With 6 bases removed from V and 0 bases from J, the gap between germline ends came to 9 bases. The germline gives CDR1 SQVTM, CDR2 ANQGSEA. CDR3 coding DNA: TGCAGCGTGGGGACCGACTCCTACGAGCAGTACTTC. Translated, it gives CSVGTDSYEQYF.

This chain connects TRBV3-1 to TRBJ1-2, with a weak D call TRBD1 (6 bases). This CDR3 is 14 amino acids long. Germline lookup yields CDR1 LGHDT and CDR2 YNNKEL (reference sequence). Trimming left V 11 bases short and J 5 bases short, with 21 bases between. CDR3 sequence reads: CASKAPAGEYGYTF. The CDR3 region has the DNA TGTGCCTCCAAAGCCCCGGCAGGGGAATATGGCTACACCTTC.

This clonotype was detected only a few times. V is TRBV5-1 and J is TRBJ2-5; D is unresolved. Per the germline V gene, CDR1 is SGHRS and CDR2 is YFSETQ. With 2 bases removed from V and 2 bases from J, the gap between germline ends came to 7 bases. The CDR3 is 13 amino acids. The CDR3 protein is CASSLIVQETQYF. The DNA for the CDR3 is TGCGCCAGCAGCTTAATAGTACAAGAGACCCAGTACTTC.

This clonotype appeared a single time. The gene calls are TRBV7-3 and TRBJ2-2, with D perhaps TRBD1 (6 bases). Germline V gives CDR1 SGHTA, CDR2 FQGTGA. V was shortened by 3 bases and J by 1 base, with 15 bases between the two germline ends. This CDR3 is 17 amino acids long. The CDR3 is CASSFLGGQKNTGELFF. DNA of the CDR3: TGTGCCAGCAGCTTTTTGGGCGGACAGAAGAACACCGGGGAGCTGTTTTTT.

The V gene is TRBV7-2, the J gene TRBJ1-1; D is uncertain. The CDR3 extends over 14 amino acids. Trimming left V 1 base short and J 3 bases short, with 9 bases between. Germline-derived CDR1 and CDR2 are SGHTA and FQGNSA. This CDR3 is CASSLGGLYTEAFF. As DNA, the CDR3 is TGTGCCAGCAGCTTAGGGGGTCTGTACACTGAAGCTTTCTTT.

The V call is TRBV15, the J call TRBJ2-7; perhaps TRBD1 as D (6 bases). The CDR3 length is 14 residues. Germline values: CDR1 LNHNV, CDR2 YYDKDF (reference sequence). Trimming cost V 4 bases and J 3 bases, with 13 bases left between them. Here the CDR3 DNA reads TGTGCCACCAGCAACCGGGACAATTTCTACGAGCAGTACTTC. Encoded protein: CATSNRDNFYEQYF.

This clonotype has at least ten counts. V usage is TRBV29-1 and J usage is TRBJ2-5; no reliable D call. The CDR3 runs 12 residues. Per the germline V gene, CDR1 is SQVTM and CDR2 is ANQGSEA. Trimming cost V 1 base and J 3 bases, with 6 bases left between them. In nucleotides, the CDR3 is TGCAGCGTTGAAGGGCGCGAAGAGACCCAGTACTTC. This gives the protein CSVEGREETQYF. The full variable domain, in which reference TRBV29-1 and TRBJ2-5 provide the parts outside the CDR3, is SAVISQKPSRDICQRGTSLTIQCQVDSQVTMMFWYRQQPGQSLTLIATANQGSEATYESGFVIDKFPISRPNLTFSTLTVSNMSPEDSSIYLCSVEGREETQYFGPGTRLLVL.

This chain links TRBV28 with TRBJ2-1; no clear D gene. From germline, CDR1 is MDHEN and CDR2 SYDVKM. V shed 4 bases and J shed 6 bases, with 10 bases lying between them. The CDR3 is made up of 13 amino acids. The DNA of the CDR3 is TGTGCCAGCAGTTCCGGCGCCCCCAATGAGCAGTTCTTC. Residues: CASSSGAPNEQFF.

The J gene is TRBJ1-4, the V gene TRBV5-1, with D possibly matching TRBD1 (5 bases). Germline V CDR1 and CDR2: SGHRS, YFSETQ. V gave up 4 bases and J gave up 4 bases, with 11 bases separating them. The CDR3 runs 14 residues. CDR3: CASSRDGLNEKLFF. Written as DNA, the CDR3 is TGCGCCAGCAGCCGGGACGGCCTTAATGAAAAACTGTTTTTT.

The chain joins TRBV11-2 to TRBJ2-1; D gene ambiguous. V dropped 5 bases and J dropped 5 bases, with 10 bases sitting between them. The germline gives CDR1 SGHAT, CDR2 FQNNGV. CDR3 size: 13 residues. Here the CDR3 reads CASSAHVDNEQFF. DNA of the CDR3: TGTGCCAGCAGCGCGCACGTTGACAATGAGCAGTTCTTC.

V and J are TRBV10-3 and TRBJ1-4, with D unresolved. This CDR3 spans 14 amino acids. The germline V gene has CDR1 ENHRY and CDR2 SYGVKD. Trimming shortened V by 8 bases and J by 5 bases, and 15 bases separated the two germline ends. The DNA of the CDR3 is TGTGCCATCGGGTCGACCGGGAGAAATGAAAAACTGTTTTTT. Translating gives CAIGSTGRNEKLFF.

The J gene is TRBJ1-6, the V gene TRBV7-2, with 7 nucleotides matching TRBD1. The CDR3 has 14 residues. Germline V gives CDR1 SGHTA, CDR2 FQGNSA. V shed 3 bases and J 10 bases; nucleotides not matched to a gene: 6. Written as DNA, the CDR3 is TGTGCCAGCAGCTTGAGACAGGGACGGTCACCCCTCCACTTT. Its translation is CASSLRQGRSPLHF.

This sequence joins TRBV20-1 and TRBJ2-5; D possibly corresponds to TRBD2 (6 bases). V lost 6 bases, J lost 4 bases, and 18 bases lay in between. The CDR3 is 14 amino acids. CDR1 and CDR2 (germline): DFQATT, SNEGSKA (reference sequence). The CDR3, as DNA: TGCAGTGCAACGAGGTGGGGGAGGAGAGAGACCCAGTACTTC. Its translation: CSATRWGRRETQYF.